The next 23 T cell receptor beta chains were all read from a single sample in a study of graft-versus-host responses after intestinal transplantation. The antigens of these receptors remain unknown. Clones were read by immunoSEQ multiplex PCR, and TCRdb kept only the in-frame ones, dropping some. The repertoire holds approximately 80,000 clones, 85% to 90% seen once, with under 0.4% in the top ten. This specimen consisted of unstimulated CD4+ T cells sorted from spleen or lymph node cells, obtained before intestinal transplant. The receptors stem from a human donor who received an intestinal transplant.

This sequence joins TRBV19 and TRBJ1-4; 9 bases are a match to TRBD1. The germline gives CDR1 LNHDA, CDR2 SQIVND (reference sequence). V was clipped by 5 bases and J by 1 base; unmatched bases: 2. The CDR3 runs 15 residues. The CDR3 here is CASSRQGGTNEKLFF. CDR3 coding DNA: TGTGCCAGTAGTCGACAGGGGGGAACTAATGAAAAACTGTTTTTT.

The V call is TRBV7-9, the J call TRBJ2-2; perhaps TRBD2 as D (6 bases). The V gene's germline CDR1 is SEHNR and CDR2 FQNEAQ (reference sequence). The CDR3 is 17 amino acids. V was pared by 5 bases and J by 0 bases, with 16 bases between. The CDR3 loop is CASSPTLAPTNTGELFF. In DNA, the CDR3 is TGTGCCAGCAGCCCAACCCTAGCGCCCACGAACACCGGGGAGCTGTTTTTT.

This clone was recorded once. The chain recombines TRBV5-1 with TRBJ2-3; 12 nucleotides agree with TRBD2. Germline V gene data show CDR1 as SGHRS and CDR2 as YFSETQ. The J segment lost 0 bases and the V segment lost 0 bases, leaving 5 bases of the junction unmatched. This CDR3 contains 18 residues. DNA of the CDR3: TGCGCCAGCAGCTTGGCGCTAGCGGGGGGGACTAGCACAGATACGCAGTATTTT. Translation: CASSLALAGGTSTDTQYF. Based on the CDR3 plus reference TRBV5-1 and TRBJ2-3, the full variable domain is KAGVTQTPRYLIKTRGQQVTLSCSPISGHRSVSWYQQTPGQGLQFLFEYFSETQRNKGNFPGRFSGRQFSNSRSEMNVSTLELGDSALYLCASSLALAGGTSTDTQYFGPGTRLTVL.

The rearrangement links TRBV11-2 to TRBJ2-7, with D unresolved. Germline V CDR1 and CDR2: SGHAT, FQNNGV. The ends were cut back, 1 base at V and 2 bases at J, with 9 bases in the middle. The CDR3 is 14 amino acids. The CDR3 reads CASSLVTGPYEQYF. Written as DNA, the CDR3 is TGTGCCAGCAGCTTAGTGACGGGTCCCTACGAGCAGTACTTC.

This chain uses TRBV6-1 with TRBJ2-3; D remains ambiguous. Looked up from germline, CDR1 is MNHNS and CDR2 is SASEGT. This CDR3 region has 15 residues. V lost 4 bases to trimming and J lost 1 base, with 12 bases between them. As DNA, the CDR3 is TGTGCCAGCAGTGTTACACAGACCCGCACAGATACGCAGTATTTT. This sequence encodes CASSVTQTRTDTQYF.

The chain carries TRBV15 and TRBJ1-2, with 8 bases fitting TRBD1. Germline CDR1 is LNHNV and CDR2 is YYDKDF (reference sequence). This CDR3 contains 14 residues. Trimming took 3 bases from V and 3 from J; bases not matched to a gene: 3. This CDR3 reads CATSSQDRDYGYTF. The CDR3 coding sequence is TGTGCCACCAGCAGCCAGGACAGGGACTATGGCTACACCTTC.

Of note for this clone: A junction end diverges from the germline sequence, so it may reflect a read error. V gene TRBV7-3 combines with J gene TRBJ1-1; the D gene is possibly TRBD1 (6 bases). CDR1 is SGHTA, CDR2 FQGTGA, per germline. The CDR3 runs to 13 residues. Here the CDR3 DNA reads TGTGCCAGCAGCCCCCAGGGGAACGCTGAAGCTTTCTTT. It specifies CASSPQGNAEAFF.

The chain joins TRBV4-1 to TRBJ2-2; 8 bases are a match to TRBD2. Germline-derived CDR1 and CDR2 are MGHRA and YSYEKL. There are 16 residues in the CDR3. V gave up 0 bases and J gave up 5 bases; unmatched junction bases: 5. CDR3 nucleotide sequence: TGCGCCAGCAGCCAAGAAGCGGGAGTAAGGACCGGGGAGCTGTTTTTT. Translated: CASSQEAGVRTGELFF.

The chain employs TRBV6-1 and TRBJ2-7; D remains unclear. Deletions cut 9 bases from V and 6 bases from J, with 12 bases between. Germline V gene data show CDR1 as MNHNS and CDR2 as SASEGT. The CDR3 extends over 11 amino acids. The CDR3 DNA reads TGTGCCAGTTCCCCCACTCGCGAGCAGTACTTC. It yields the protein CASSPTREQYF.

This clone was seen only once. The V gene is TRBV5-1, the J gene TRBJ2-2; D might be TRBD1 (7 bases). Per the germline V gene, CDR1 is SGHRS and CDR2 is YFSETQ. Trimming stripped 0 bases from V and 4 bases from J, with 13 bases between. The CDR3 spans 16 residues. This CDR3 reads CASSLAAGGGTGELFF. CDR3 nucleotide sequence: TGCGCCAGCAGCTTGGCGGCAGGGGGAGGCACCGGGGAGCTGTTTTTT.

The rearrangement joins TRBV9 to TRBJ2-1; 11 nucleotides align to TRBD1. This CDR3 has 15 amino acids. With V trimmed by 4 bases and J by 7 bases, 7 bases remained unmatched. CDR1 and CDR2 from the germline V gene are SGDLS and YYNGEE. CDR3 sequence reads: CASSTGGQGANEQFF. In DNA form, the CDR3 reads TGTGCCAGCAGCACCGGAGGACAGGGGGCGAATGAGCAGTTCTTC.

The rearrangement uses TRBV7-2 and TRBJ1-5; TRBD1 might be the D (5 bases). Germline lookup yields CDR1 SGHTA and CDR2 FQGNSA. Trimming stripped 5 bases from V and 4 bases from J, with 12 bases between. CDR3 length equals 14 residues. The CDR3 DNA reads TGTGCCAGCAGCCGCGACAGTTTTAATCAGCCCCAGCATTTT. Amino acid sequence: CASSRDSFNQPQHF.

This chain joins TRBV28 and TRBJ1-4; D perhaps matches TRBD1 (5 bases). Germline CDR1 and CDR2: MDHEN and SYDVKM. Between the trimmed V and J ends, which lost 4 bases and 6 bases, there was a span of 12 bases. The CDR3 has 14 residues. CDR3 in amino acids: CASSSPGWDEKLFF. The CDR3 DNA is TGTGCCAGCAGTTCCCCAGGGTGGGATGAAAAACTGTTTTTT.

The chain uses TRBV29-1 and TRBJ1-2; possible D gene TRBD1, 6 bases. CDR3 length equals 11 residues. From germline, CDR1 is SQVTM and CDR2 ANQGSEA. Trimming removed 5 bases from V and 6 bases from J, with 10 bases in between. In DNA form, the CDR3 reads TGCAGCGTTTCGGCAGGGGATGGCTACACCTTC. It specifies CSVSAGDGYTF.

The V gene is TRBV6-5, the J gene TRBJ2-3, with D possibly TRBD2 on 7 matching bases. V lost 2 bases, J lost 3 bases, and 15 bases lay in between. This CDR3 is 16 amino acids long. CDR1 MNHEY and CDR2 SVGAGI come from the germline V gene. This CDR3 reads CASSYIPGGPTDTQYF. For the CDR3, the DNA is TGTGCCAGCAGTTACATTCCGGGGGGCCCGACAGATACGCAGTATTTT.

CDR3: CASRGGGLGNQPQHF. In DNA form, the CDR3 reads TGTGCCAGTAGAGGGGGGGGCTTAGGCAATCAGCCCCAGCATTTT. This chain joins TRBV19 and TRBJ1-5, with a weak D call TRBD1 (6 bases). The germline V gene encodes CDR1 LNHDA and CDR2 SQIVND (reference sequence). V lost 6 bases, J lost 2 bases, and 14 bases lay in between. There are 15 residues in the CDR3.

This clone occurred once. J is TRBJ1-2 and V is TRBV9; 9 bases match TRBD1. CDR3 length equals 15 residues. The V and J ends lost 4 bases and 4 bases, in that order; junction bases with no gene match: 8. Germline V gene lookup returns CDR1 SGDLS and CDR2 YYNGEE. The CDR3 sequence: CASSIQGALSYGYTF. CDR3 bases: TGTGCCAGCAGCATACAGGGGGCCCTAAGCTATGGCTACACCTTC.

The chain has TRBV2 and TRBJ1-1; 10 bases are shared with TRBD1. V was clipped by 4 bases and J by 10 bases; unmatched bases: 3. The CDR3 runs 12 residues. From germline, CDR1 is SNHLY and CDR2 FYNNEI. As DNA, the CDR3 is TGTGCCAGCAGTGTGGACAGGGGGGGAGCTTTCTTT. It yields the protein CASSVDRGGAFF.

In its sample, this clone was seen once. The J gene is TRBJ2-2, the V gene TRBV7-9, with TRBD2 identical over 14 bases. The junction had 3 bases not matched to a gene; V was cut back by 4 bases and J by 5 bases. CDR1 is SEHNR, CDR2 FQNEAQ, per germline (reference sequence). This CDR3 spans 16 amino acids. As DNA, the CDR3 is TGTGCCAGCAGCTCGGGACTAGCGGGAGCAACCGGGGAGCTGTTTTTT. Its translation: CASSSGLAGATGELFF.

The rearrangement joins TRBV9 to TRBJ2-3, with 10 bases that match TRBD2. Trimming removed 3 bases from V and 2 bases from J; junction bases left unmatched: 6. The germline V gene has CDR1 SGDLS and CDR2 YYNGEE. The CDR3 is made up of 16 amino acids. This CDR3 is CASSAGLAAYTDTQYF. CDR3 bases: TGTGCCAGCAGCGCCGGACTAGCGGCTTACACAGATACGCAGTATTTT.

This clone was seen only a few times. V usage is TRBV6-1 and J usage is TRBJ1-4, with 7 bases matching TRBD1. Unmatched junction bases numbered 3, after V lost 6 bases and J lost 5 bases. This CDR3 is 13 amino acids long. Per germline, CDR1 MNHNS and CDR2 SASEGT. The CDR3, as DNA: TGTGCCAGCAGGACAGGGTGGAATGAAAAACTGTTTTTT. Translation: CASRTGWNEKLFF.

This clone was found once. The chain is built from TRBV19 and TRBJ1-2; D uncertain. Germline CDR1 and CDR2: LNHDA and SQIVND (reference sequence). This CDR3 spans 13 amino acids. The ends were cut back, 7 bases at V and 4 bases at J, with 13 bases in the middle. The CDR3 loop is CASTRGGSYGYTF. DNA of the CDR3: TGTGCCAGTACCCGGGGAGGGTCCTATGGCTACACCTTC.

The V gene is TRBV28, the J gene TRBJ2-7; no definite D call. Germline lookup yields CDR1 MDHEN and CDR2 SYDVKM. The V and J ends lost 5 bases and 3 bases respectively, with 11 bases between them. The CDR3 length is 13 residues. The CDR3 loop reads CASSNSHGYEQYF. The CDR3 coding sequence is TGTGCCAGCAGTAATAGTCATGGCTACGAGCAGTACTTC. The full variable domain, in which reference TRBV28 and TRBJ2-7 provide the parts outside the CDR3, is DVKVTQSSRYLVKRTGEKVFLECVQDMDHENMFWYRQDPGLGLRLIYFSYDVKMKEKGDIPEGYSVSREKKERFSLILESASTNQTSMYLCASSNSHGYEQYFGPGTRLTVT.